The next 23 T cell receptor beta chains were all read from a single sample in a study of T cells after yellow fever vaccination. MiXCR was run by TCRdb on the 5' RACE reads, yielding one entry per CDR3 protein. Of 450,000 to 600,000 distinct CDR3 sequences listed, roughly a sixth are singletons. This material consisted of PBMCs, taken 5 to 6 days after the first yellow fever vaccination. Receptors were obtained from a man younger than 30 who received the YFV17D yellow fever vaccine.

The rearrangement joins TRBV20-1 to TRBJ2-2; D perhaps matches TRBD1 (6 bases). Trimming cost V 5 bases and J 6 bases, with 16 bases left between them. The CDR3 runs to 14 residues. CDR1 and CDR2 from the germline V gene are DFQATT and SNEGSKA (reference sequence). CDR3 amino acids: CSAPKQGPAGELFF. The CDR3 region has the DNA TGCAGTGCTCCAAAACAGGGTCCGGCCGGGGAGCTGTTTTTT.

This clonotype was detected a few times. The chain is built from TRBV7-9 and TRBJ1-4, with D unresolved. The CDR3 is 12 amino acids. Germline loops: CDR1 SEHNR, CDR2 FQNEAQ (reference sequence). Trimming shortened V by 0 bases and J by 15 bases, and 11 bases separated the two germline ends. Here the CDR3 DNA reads TGTGCCAGCAGCTTAGCAGGTAGCGGTTTGTTTTTT. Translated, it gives CASSLAGSGLFF.

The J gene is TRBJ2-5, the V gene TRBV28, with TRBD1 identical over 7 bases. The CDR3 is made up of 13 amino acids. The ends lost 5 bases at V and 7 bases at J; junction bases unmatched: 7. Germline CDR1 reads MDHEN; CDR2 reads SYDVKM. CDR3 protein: CASSTGDSGTQYF. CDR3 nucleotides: TGTGCCAGCAGTACCGGGGACAGCGGGACCCAGTACTTC.

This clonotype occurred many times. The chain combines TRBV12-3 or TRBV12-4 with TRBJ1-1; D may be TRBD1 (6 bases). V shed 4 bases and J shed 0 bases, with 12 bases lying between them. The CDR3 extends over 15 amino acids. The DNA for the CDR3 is TGTGCCAGCAGTTATACAGGGCTCATGAACACTGAAGCTTTCTTT. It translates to CASSYTGLMNTEAFF.

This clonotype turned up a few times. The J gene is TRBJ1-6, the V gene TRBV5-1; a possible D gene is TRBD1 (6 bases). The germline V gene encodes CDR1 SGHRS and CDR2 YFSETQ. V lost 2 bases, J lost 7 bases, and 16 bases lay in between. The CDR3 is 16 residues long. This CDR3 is CASSLGQSPRNSPLHF. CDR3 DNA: TGCGCCAGCAGCTTAGGACAGTCCCCGAGGAATTCACCCCTCCACTTT.

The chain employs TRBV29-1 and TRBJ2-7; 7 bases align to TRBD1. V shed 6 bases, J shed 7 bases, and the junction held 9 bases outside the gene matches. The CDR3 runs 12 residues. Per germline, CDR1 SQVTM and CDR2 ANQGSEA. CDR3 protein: CSVTRTGLEQYF. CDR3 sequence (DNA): TGCAGCGTGACGAGGACAGGCCTAGAGCAGTACTTC.

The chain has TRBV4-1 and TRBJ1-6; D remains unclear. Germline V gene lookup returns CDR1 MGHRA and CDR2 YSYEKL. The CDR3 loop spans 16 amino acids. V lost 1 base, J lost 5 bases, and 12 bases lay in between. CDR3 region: CASSQGKGRDNSPLHF. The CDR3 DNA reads TGCGCCAGCAGCCAAGGGAAGGGCAGAGATAATTCACCCCTCCACTTT.

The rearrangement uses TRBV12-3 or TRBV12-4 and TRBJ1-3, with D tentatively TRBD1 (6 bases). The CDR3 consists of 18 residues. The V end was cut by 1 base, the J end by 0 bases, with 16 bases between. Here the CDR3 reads CASSLDHRALASGNTIYF. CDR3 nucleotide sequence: TGTGCCAGCAGTTTAGACCACAGGGCCCTAGCCTCTGGAAACACCATATATTTT.

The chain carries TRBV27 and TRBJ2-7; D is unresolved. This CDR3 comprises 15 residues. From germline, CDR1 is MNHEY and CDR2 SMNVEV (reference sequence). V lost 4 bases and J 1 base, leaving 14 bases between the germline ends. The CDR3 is CASSSSGRKSYEQYF. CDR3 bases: TGTGCCAGCAGTTCATCGGGCCGAAAATCCTACGAGCAGTACTTC.

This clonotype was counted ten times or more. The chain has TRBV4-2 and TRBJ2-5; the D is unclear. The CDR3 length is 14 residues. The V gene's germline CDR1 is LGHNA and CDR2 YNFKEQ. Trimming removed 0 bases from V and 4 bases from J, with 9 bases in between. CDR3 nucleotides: TGTGCCAGCAGCCAAGAAGGCCCGGGAGAGACCCAGTACTTC. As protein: CASSQEGPGETQYF.

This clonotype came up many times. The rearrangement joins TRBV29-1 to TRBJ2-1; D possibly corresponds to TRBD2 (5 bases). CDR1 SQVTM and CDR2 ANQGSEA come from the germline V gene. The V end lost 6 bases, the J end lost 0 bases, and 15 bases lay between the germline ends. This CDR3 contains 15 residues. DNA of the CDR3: TGCAGCGTAAAACTAGTCAAGAGCTCCTACAATGAGCAGTTCTTC. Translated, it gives CSVKLVKSSYNEQFF.

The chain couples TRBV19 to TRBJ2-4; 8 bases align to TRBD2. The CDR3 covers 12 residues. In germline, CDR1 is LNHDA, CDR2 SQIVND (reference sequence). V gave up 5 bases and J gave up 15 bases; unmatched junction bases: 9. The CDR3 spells CASSPGRGGWYF. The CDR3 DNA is TGTGCCAGTAGTCCCGGGAGGGGCGGATGGTACTTC.

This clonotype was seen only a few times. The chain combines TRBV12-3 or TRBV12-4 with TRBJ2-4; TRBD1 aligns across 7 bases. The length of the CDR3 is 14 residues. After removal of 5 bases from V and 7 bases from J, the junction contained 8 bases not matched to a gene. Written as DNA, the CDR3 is TGTGCCAGCAGTACAGGGGTCTATAACAACATTCAGTACTTC. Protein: CASSTGVYNNIQYF.

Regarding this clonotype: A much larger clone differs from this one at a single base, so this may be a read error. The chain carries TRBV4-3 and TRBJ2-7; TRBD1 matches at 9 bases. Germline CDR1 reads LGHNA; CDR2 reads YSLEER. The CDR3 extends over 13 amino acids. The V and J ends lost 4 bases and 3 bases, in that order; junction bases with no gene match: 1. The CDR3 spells CASSRTGVYEQYF. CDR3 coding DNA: TGCGCCAGCAGCCGGACAGGGGTCTACGAGCAGTACTTC.

The CDR3 sequence: CASSQLPDRSSYNEQFF. The DNA of the CDR3 is TGTGCCAGCAGCCAGCTCCCGGACAGGAGCTCCTACAATGAGCAGTTCTTC. This chain uses TRBV4-2 with TRBJ2-1, with 7 bases aligning to TRBD1. V lost 3 bases, J lost 0 bases, and 8 bases stayed unmatched. Germline V gene lookup returns CDR1 LGHNA and CDR2 YNFKEQ. The CDR3 is 17 amino acids.

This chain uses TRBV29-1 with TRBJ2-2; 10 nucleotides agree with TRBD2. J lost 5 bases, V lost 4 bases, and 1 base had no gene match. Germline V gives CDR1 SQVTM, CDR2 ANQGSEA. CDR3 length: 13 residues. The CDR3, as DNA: TGCAGCGTTGTTAGCGGGGGGACCGGGGAGCTGTTTTTT. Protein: CSVVSGGTGELFF.

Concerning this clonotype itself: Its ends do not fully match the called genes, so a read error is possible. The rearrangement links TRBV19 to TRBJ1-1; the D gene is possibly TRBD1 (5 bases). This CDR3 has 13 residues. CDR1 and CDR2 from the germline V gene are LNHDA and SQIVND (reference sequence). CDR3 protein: CASNIGAGTEAFF. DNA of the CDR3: TGTGCCAGTAATATAGGGGCCGGCACTGAAGCTTTCTTT.

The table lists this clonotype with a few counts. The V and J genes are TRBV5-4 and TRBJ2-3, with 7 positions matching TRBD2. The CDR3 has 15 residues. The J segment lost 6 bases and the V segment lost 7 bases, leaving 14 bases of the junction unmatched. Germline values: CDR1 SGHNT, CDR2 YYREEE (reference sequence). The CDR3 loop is CASRGRAGPPDTQYF. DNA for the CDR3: TGTGCCAGCCGGGGAAGAGCGGGGCCGCCGGATACGCAGTATTTT.

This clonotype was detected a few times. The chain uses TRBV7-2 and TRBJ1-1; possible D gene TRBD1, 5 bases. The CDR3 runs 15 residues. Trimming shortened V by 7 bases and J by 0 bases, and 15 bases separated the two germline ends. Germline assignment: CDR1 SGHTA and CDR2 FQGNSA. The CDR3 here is CASNDGGTMNTEAFF. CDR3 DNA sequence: TGTGCCAGCAACGATGGGGGTACAATGAACACTGAAGCTTTCTTT. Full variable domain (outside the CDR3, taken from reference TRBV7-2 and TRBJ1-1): GAGVSQSPSNKVTEKGKDVELRCDPISGHTALYWYRQSLGQGLEFLIYFQGNSAPDKSGLPSDRFSAERTGGSVSTLTIQRTQQEDSAVYLCASNDGGTMNTEAFFGQGTRLTVV.

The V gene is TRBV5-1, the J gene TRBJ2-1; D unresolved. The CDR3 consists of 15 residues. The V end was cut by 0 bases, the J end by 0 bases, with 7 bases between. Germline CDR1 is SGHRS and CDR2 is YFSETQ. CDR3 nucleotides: TGCGCCAGCAGCTTGGATCCGGGCTCCTACAATGAGCAGTTCTTC. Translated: CASSLDPGSYNEQFF.

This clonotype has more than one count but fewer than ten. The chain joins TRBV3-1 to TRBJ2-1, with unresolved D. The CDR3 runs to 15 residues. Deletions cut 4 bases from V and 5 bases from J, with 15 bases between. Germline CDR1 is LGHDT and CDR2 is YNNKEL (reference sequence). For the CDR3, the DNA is TGTGCCAGCAGCCCTTTGGACGCAGGCCACAATGAGCAGTTCTTC. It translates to CASSPLDAGHNEQFF.

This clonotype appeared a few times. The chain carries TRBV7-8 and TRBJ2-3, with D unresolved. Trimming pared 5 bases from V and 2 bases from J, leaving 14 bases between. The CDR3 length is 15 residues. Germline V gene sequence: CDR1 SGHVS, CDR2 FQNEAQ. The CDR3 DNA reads TGTGCCAGCAGCCCCCGTGGTGCAGACACAGATACGCAGTATTTT. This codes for CASSPRGADTDTQYF.

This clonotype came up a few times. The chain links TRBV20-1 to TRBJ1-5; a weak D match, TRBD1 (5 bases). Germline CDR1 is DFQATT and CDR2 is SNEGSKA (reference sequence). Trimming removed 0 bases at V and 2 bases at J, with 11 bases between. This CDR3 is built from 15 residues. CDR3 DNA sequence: TGCAGTGCTAGAGATCCCGGCAGGGGCAATCAGCCCCAGCATTTT. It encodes CSARDPGRGNQPQHF.